What follows is one TCR beta chain and its context. The germline V gene encodes CDR1 SGHRS and CDR2 YFSETQ. The CDR3 contains 14 residues. The junction had 8 bases not matched to a gene; V was cut back by 3 bases and J by 6 bases. These data are taken from a study of blood T cell repertoires in COVID-19. Study in general: Acute-phase and convalescent COVID-19 samples originated in the United States, Italy and Spain. The analysed material was cDNA or gDNA that came from T cells, B-cell-depleted T cells, or PBMCs.

Adults between roughly 18 and 90 years of age took part from more than 20 US areas. Clones were sequenced by immunoSEQ multiplex PCR, and TCRdb holds only the in-frame ones, with some missing. The top ten hold around 5.1% of the sample, which has approximately 350,000 clones, around 83% seen once. The origin of this receptor is a woman in her forties or fifties who had recovered from COVID-19. The chain employs TRBV5-1 and TRBJ2-7; 8 positions agree with TRBD1. The sequencing input was PBMCs or T cells enriched from blood (not recorded which). In DNA, the CDR3 is TGCGCCAGCAGCTCAAAGACAGGGGTCAGCGAGCAGTACTTC. This gives the protein CASSSKTGVSEQYF.